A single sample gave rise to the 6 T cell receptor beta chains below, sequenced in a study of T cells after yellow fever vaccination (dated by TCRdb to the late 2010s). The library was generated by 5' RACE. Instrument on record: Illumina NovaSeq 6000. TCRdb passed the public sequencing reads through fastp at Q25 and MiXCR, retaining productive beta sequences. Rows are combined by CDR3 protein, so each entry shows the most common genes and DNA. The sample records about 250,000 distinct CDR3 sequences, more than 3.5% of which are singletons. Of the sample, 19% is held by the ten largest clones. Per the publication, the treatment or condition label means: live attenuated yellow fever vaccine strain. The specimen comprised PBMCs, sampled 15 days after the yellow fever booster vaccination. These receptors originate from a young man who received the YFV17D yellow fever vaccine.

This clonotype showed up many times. The CDR3 coding sequence is TGTGCCAGCAGCCAAGCATTCCGGGACAGGGAAGAGACCCAGTACTTC. Its translation is CASSQAFRDREETQYF. The chain uses TRBV3-1 and TRBJ2-5; TRBD1 matches 9 bases. Losses at the gene ends were 1 base for V and 3 bases for J; bases not matched to a gene: 6. The germline gives CDR1 LGHDT, CDR2 YNNKEL (reference sequence). CDR3 length equals 16 residues.

The CDR3 region has the DNA TGTGCCAGCAGTTACTCGCACTCCATGGGTAATGAGCAGTTCTTC. It translates to CASSYSHSMGNEQFF. The V call is TRBV6-2 or TRBV6-3, the J call TRBJ2-1; D gene unclear. Trimming stripped 0 bases from V and 7 bases from J, with 13 bases between. CDR3 length equals 15 residues. The germline V gene has CDR1 MNHEY and CDR2 SVGEGT.

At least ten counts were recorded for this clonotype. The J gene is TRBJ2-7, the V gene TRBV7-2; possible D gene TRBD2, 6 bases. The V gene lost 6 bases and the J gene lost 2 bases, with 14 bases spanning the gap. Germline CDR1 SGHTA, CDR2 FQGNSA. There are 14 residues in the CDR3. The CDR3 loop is CASSLQAGPYEQYV. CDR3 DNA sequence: TGTGCCAGCAGTTTACAAGCGGGCCCCTACGAGCAGTACGTC.

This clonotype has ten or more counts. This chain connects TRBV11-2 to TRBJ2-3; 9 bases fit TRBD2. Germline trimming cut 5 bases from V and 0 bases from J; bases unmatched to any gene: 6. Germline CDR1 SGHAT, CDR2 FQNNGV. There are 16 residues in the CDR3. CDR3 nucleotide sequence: TGTGCCAGCAGCCCGATAGCGGGGGTGAGCACAGATACGCAGTATTTT. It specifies CASSPIAGVSTDTQYF.

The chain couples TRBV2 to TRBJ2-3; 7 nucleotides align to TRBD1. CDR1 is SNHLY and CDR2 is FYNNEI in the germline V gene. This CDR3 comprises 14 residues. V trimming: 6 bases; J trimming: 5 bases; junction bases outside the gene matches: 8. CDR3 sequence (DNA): TGTGCCAGCAGCCTGAACAGGGGAGAAGATACGCAGTATTTT. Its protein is CASSLNRGEDTQYF.

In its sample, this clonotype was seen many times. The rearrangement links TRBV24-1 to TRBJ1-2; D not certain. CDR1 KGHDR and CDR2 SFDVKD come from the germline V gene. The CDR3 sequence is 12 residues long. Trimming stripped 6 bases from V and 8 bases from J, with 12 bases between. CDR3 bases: TGTGCCACCAGTTCCAGGAACTCCGGCTACACCTTC. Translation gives CATSSRNSGYTF.